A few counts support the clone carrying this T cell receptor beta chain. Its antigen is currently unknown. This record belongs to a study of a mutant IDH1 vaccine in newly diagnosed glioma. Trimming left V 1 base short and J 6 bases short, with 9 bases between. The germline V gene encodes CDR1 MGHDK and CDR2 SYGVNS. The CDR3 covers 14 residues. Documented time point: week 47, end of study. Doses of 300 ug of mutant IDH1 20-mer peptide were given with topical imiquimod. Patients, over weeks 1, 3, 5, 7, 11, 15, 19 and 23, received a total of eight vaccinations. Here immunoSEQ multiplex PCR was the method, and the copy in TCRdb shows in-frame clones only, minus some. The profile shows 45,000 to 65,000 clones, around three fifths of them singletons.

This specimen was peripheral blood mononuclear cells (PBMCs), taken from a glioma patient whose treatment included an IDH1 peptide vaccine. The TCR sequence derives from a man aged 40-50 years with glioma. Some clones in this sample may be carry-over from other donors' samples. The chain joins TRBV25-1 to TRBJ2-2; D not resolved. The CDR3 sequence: CASSEFRVSGELFF. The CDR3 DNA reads TGTGCCAGCAGTGAATTTAGAGTTTCCGGGGAGCTGTTTTTT.